This TCR beta chain was identified during a study of T-cell reconstitution after alpha-beta-depleted transplantation in children. Germline CDR1 is DFQATT and CDR2 is SNEGSKA (reference sequence). The CDR3 spans 13 residues. Trimming at V came to 0 bases and at J to 3 bases, leaving 2 bases not matched to a gene. Preparation of the TCRbeta library involved a method that used unique molecular identifiers. Using its own MiXCR run on the PCR reads, TCRdb lists one record per CDR3 protein. This table has 750,000 to 950,000 distinct CDR3 sequences, less than 20% appearing once. This clonotype was recorded a few times. The antigen is unknown. Study results and limitations: Surviving recipient T cells and intrathymic progenitors accounted for some patients' high TCRbeta diversity at day 60. T-cell counts and diversity at one year following transplant were attributed mainly to newly produced T cells.

The sequence was collected from a male patient between 10 and 17 years old who had a stem cell transplant for acute lymphoblastic leukemia, so the T cells may come from the graft donor. The sequencing here drew on PBMCs, mostly from graft donor cells, taken 360 days after TCRalphabeta/CD19-depleted stem cell transplant. This chain connects TRBV20-1 to TRBJ2-7, with 7 bases identical to TRBD1. Written as DNA, the CDR3 is TGCAGTGCTAGAGAAGGGGGCAACTACGAGCAGTACTTC. Translated, it gives CSAREGGNYEQYF.